This TCR beta chain was identified in a study of shared T cell receptors in the human thymus. The CDR3 has 15 residues. J lost 2 bases, V lost 5 bases, and 7 bases had no gene match. CDR1 and CDR2 from the germline V gene are SGHDT and YYEEEE. The repertoire was sequenced with immunoSEQ multiplex PCR; TCRdb's copy has only in-frame clones and lacks some. The sample consists of 720,000 or so clones, roughly 85% of them appearing once. Another study also made use of these data, one on human thymus T cells. Per that study: Infants served as donors; they were healthy and Finnish and were having corrective surgery for congenital heart defects. Thymic samples were excised during corrective heart operations. Repertoires sampled from thymus and blood appeared biased in V and J gene usage. Related studies found that unrelated individuals share highly overlapping thymic repertoires.

The sample was thymocytes. The receptor comes from a girl under two years old with a congenital heart defect. The chain joins TRBV5-6 to TRBJ1-2; TRBD1 matches at 9 bases. CDR3 amino acids: CASRLQGASNYGYTF. The CDR3 region has the DNA TGTGCCAGCAGGTTACAGGGGGCTTCAAACTATGGCTACACCTTC.